What follows are 11 T cell receptor beta chains derived from one specimen sequenced in a study of T cells in women clearing cervical HPV infection. Using immunoSEQ multiplex PCR, the repertoire was profiled, and TCRdb retains in-frame clones only, with some absent. The listing contains about 35,000 clones. The sequenced sample was blood buffy coat. The receptors stem from a woman aged 18 to 75 with a cervical HPV16 infection that either progressed to CIN3+ or cleared (not recorded which).

In regard to this clone: Read data end 3 residues before the CDR3 end; the end is taken from the germline J gene. The gene calls are TRBV28 and TRBJ1-2; no firm D call. Trimming shortened V by 7 bases and J by 5 bases, and 20 bases separated the two germline ends. The CDR3 extends over 15 amino acids. The germline gives CDR1 MDHEN, CDR2 SYDVKM. CDR3 residues: CASIMGTYPPYGYTF. The sequenced CDR3 bases are TGTGCCAGCATCATGGGCACCTATCCTCCATATGGC.

A note on this clone: The sequence runs out 3 residues before the end of the CDR3; the remainder is reconstructed from the germline J gene. The genes are TRBV2 and TRBJ2-5, with 7 positions matching TRBD1. This CDR3 is 15 amino acids long. The germline CDR1 and CDR2 sequences are SNHLY and FYNNEI. Losses at the gene ends were 6 bases for V and 4 bases for J; bases not matched to a gene: 11. CDR3 bases read: TGTGCCAGCAGGACATCCAGGGGGTCGGTAGAGACC. Amino acids: CASRTSRGSVET. The full CDR3 reads CASRTSRGSVETQYF.

As regards this clone: The CDR3 end falls 3 residues outside the read, so it is completed with the germline J gene. The chain employs TRBV19 and TRBJ2-7; D might be TRBD2 (6 bases). V lost 4 bases and J lost 2, with 12 bases in between. The CDR3 has 14 amino acids. Germline V gene lookup returns CDR1 LNHDA and CDR2 SQIVND (reference sequence). The part of the CDR3 DNA that was read is TGTGCCAGTAGTACCGGGACTCGTACCTACGAG. Its translation: CASSTGTRTYE. From start to end, the CDR3 is CASSTGTRTYEQYF.

Details on this clone: The read comes to an end 3 residues before the CDR3 does, leaving the germline J gene to fill in the end. The chain is built from TRBV13 and TRBJ2-1; 7 bases are shared with TRBD2. V gave up 2 bases and J gave up 7 bases; unmatched junction bases: 2. The CDR3 is made up of 13 amino acids. Germline V CDR1 and CDR2: PRHDT, FYEKMQ (reference sequence). The sequenced part of the CDR3 DNA is TGTGCCAGCAGCTTAAACGGGGGGAATGAG. It is translated as CASSLNGGNE. From start to end, the CDR3 is CASSLNGGNEQFF.

Concerning this clone itself: At one end the junction does not follow the germline gene, possibly because of a read error. The missing CDR3 end, 3 residues past where the read stops, is filled in from the germline J gene. Within the sample, other DNA sequences also encode this same CDR3. This chain uses TRBV7-7 with TRBJ2-2; D is ambiguous. This CDR3 is 13 amino acids long. Germline V gene sequence: CDR1 SSHAT, CDR2 FNYEAQ (reference sequence). This chain's CDR3 is CASSLDHGGELFF. The CDR3 bases that were read are TGTGCTAGCAGCCTAGACCACGGCGGGGAG.

Comment on this clone: Read sequence stops 3 residues before the CDR3 end, and the germline J gene provides the missing end. The chain joins TRBV6-2 or TRBV6-3 to TRBJ2-3, with TRBD2 matching 10 bases. CDR3 size: 16 residues. CDR1 MNHEY and CDR2 SVGEGT come from the germline V gene. CDR3: CASTSAGGPSQETQYF. CDR3 DNA (partial): TGTGCCAGCACCTCAGCGGGAGGGCCGAGCCAAGAGACG.

A word on this clone: Read data end 3 residues before the CDR3 end; the end is taken from the germline J gene. This chain uses TRBV19 with TRBJ1-1; perhaps TRBD1 as D (6 bases). The CDR3 has 16 amino acids. V lost 5 bases, J lost 0 bases, and 16 bases lay in between. Germline loops: CDR1 LNHDA, CDR2 SQIVND (reference sequence). CDR3 residues: CASSPLQGLMNTEAFF. The covered CDR3 bases are TGTGCCAGTAGTCCCCTCCAGGGGCTCATGAACACTGAA.

Points on this clone: The read terminates 3 residues ahead of where the CDR3 ends, so the germline J gene completes it. V gene TRBV5-1 combines with J gene TRBJ2-5; TRBD2 is a possible D gene (5 bases). Germline V CDR1 and CDR2: SGHRS, YFSETQ. Deletions cut 2 bases from V and 5 bases from J, with 16 bases between. There are 15 residues in the CDR3. This chain's CDR3 is CASSLRDGEVETQYF. The sequenced CDR3 bases are TGCGCCAGCAGCTTACGAGACGGGGAAGTGGAGACC.

As concerns this clone: The CDR3 end falls 3 residues outside the read, so it is completed with the germline J gene. V usage is TRBV11-3 and J usage is TRBJ1-6; 7 bases are a match to TRBD1. The V gene end was trimmed by 0 bases and the J gene end by 5 bases; junction bases not matched to a gene: 1. CDR3 size: 15 residues. CDR1 SGHNT and CDR2 YENEEA come from the germline V gene. The covered CDR3 bases are TGTGCCAGCAGCTTAGATGGGACAGATAATTCACCC. Amino acid sequence: CASSLDGTDNSP. The whole CDR3 protein is CASSLDGTDNSPLHF.

With regard to this clone: The DNA ends 3 residues before the CDR3 does, and the rest of the CDR3 is filled in from the germline J gene. This sequence joins TRBV2 and TRBJ1-1, with a tentative D call TRBD1 (5 bases). The CDR3 totals 10 residues. Germline CDR1 SNHLY, CDR2 FYNNEI. V gave up 6 bases and J gave up 7 bases, with 6 bases separating them. Partial CDR3 DNA: TGTGCCAGCAGGAGGGGTGAA. Protein sequence: CASRRGE. The complete CDR3 protein is CASRRGEAFF.

Concerning this clone itself: The CDR3 goes on 3 residues after the read ends, and that part is filled in from the germline J gene. The chain couples TRBV7-2 to TRBJ1-2, with a tentative D call TRBD1 (5 bases). CDR3 size: 18 residues. Germline V gives CDR1 SGHTA, CDR2 FQGNSA. Partial CDR3 DNA: TGTGCCAGCAGCTTAGCCAGATCAGGGATTAGCGGGACCTACGAC. As protein: CASSLARSGISGTYD. The whole CDR3 sequence reads CASSLARSGISGTYDYTF.